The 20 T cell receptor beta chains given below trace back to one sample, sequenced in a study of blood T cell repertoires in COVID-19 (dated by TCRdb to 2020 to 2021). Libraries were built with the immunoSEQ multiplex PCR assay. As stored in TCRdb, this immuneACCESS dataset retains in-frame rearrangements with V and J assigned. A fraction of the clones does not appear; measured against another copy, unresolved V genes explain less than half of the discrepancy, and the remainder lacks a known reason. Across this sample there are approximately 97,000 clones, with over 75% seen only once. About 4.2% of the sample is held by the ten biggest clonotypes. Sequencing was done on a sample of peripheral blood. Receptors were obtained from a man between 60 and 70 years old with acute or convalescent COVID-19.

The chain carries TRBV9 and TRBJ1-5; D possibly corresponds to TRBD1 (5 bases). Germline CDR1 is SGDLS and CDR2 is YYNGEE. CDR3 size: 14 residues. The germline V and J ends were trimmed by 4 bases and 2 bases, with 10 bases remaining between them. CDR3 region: CASSRGDGNQPQHF. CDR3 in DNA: TGTGCCAGCAGCCGCGGGGACGGCAATCAGCCCCAGCATTTT. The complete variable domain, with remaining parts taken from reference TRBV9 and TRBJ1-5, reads DSGVTQTPKHLITATGQRVTLRCSPRSGDLSVYWYQQSLDQGLQFLIQYYNGEERAKGNILERFSAQQFPDLHSELNLSSLELGDSALYFCASSRGDGNQPQHFGDGTRLSIL.

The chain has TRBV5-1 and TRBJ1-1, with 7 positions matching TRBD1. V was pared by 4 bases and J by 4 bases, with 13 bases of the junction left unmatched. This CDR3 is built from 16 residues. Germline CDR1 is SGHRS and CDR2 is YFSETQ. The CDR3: CASSRSGGSEVTEAFF. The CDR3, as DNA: TGCGCCAGCAGCAGATCAGGGGGAAGCGAGGTCACTGAAGCTTTCTTT.

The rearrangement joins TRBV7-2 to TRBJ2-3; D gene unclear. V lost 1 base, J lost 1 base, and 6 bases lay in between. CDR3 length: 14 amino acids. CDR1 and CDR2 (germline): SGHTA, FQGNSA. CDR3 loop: CASSLDRRTDTQYF. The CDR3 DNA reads TGTGCCAGCAGCTTAGACAGACGCACAGATACGCAGTATTTT.

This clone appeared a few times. The CDR3 reads CASSLPGGSTEAFF. The CDR3 coding sequence is TGTGCCAGCAGCTTACCTGGGGGGAGCACTGAAGCTTTCTTT. The rearrangement joins TRBV11-3 to TRBJ1-1; maybe TRBD1 (5 bases). There are 14 residues in the CDR3. The V gene's germline CDR1 is SGHNT and CDR2 YENEEA. V was trimmed by 2 bases and J by 4 bases, leaving 11 bases between them.

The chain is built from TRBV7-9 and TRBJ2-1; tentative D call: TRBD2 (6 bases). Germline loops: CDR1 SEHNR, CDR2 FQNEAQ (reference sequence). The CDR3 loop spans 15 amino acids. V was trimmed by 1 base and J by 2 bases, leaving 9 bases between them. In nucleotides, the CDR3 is TGTGCCAGCAGCTTAGGCGGGGCGACCTACAATGAGCAGTTCTTC. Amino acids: CASSLGGATYNEQFF.

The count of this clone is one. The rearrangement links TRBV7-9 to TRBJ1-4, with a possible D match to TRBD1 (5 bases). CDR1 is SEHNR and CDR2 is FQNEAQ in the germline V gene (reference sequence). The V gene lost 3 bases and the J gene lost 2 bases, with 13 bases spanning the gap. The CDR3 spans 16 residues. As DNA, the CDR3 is TGTGCCAGCAGCTTGTACCAGGGATCGACTAATGAAAAACTGTTTTTT. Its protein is CASSLYQGSTNEKLFF. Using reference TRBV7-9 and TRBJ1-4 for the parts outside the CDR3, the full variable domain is DTGVSQNPRHKITKRGQNVTFRCDPISEHNRLYWYRQTLGQGPEFLTYFQNEAQLEKSRLLSDRFSAERPKGSFSTLEIQRTEQGDSAMYLCASSLYQGSTNEKLFFGSGTQLSVL.

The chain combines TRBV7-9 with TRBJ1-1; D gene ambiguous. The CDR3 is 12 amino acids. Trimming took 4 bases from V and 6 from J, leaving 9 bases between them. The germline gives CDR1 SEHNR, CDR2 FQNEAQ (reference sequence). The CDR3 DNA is TGTGCCAGCAGCTCTGGCGGAGCTGAAGCTTTCTTT. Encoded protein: CASSSGGAEAFF.

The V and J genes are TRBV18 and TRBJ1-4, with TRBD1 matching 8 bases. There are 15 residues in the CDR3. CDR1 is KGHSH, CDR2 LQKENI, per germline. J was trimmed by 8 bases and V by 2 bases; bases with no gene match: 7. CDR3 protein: CASSPVAGTGEKLFF. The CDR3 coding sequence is TGTGCCAGCTCACCAGTTGCTGGGACAGGAGAAAAACTGTTTTTT.

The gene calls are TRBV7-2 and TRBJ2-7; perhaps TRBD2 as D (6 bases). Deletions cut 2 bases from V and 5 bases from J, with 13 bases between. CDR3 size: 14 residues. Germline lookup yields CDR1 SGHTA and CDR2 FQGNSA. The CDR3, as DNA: TGTGCCAGCAGCTTATCCCGGGAGAGGGACGAGCAGTACTTC. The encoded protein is CASSLSRERDEQYF.

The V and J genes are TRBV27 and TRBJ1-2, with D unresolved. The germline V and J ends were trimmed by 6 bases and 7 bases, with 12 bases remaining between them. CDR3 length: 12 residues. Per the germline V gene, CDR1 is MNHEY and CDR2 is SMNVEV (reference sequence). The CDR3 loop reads CASSPLGSGYTF. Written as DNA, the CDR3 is TGTGCCAGCAGCCCCCTCGGTTCTGGCTACACCTTC.

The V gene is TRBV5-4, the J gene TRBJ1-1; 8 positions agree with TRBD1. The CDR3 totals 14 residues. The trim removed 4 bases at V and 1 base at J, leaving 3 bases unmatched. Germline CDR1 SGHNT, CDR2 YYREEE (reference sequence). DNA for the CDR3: TGTGCCAGCAGCCCCGGGACAGGGAACACTGAAGCTTTCTTT. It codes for CASSPGTGNTEAFF.

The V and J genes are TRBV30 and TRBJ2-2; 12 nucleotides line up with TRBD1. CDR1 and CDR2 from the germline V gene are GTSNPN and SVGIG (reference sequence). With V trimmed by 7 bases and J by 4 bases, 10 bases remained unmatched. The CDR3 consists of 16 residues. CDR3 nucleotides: TGTGCCTTATTACCGGGACAGGGGGCTTCCACCGGGGAGCTGTTTTTT. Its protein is CALLPGQGASTGELFF.

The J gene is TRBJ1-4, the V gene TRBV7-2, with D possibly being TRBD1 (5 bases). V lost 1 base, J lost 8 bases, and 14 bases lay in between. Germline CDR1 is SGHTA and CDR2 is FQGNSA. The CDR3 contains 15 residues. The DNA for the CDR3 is TGTGCCAGCAGCTTAGGGGCCTCCGGGGGGGAAAAACTGTTTTTT. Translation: CASSLGASGGEKLFF.

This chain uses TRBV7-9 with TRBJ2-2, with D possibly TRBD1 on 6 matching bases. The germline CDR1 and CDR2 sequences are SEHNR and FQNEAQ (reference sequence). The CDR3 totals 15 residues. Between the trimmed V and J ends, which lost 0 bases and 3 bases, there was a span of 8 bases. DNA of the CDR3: TGTGCCAGCAGCTTAGCAGGGGGATACACCGGGGAGCTGTTTTTT. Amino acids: CASSLAGGYTGELFF.

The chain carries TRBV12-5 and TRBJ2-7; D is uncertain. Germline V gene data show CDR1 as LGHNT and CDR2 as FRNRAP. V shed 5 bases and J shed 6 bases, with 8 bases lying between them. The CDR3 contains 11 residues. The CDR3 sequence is CASGLPTEQYF. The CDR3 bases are TGTGCTAGTGGTCTGCCTACCGAGCAGTACTTC.

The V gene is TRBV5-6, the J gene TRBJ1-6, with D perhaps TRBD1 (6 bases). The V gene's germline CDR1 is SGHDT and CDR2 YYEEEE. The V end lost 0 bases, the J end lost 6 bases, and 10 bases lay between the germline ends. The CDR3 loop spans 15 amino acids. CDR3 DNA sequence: TGTGCCAGCAGCTTGGAGGCCAGGGGTAATTCACCCCTCCACTTT. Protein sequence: CASSLEARGNSPLHF.

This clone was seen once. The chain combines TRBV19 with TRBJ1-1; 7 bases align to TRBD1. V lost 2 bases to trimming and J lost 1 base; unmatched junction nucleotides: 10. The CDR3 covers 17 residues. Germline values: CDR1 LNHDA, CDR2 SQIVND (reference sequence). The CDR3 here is CASSINPPGQSNTEAFF. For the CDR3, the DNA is TGTGCCAGTAGTATAAATCCCCCGGGACAGTCGAACACTGAAGCTTTCTTT.

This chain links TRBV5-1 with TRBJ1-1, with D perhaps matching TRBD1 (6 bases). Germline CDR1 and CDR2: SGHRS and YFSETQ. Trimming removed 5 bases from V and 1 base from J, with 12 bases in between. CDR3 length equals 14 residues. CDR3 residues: CASRQGGGNTEAFF. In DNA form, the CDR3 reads TGCGCCAGCAGACAGGGTGGGGGGAACACTGAAGCTTTCTTT.

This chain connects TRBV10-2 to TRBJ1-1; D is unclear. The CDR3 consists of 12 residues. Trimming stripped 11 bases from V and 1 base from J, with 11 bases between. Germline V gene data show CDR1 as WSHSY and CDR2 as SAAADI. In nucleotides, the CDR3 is TGCGCCGGCGGATTTTCGAACACTGAAGCTTTCTTT. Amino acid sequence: CAGGFSNTEAFF.

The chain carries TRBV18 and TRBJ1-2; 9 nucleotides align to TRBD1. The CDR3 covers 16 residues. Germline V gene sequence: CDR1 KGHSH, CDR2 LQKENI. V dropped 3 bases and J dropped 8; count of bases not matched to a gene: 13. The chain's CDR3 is CASSPARDGTGSGYTF. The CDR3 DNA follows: TGTGCCAGCTCACCGGCTCGTGATGGGACAGGGTCCGGCTACACCTTC.